This TCR beta chain was recorded in a study of cytomegalovirus exposure and HLA in healthy donors. This clone was seen once. The junction had 5 bases not matched to a gene; V was cut back by 5 bases and J by 2 bases. The CDR3 extends over 16 amino acids. Germline lookup yields CDR1 SNHLY and CDR2 FYNNEI. 60 Vbeta and 13 Jbeta primers were used in PCR. The table came from immunoSEQ multiplex PCR; TCRdb's copy has only in-frame clones and leaves some out. The sample contains about 130,000 clones, roughly 77% of which appear only once. This chain connects TRBV2 to TRBJ2-3, with 12 nucleotides matching TRBD2. This receptor was taken from a man aged 25-45 years in good health and CMV-seronegative. What was sequenced was PBMCs. The CDR3 protein is CASSRGLAGHTDTQYF. The CDR3 nucleotides are TGTGCCAGCAGTCGAGGACTAGCGGGGCACACAGATACGCAGTATTTT.